The next 29 T cell receptor beta chains were all read from a single sample in a study of blood T cell repertoires in COVID-19. Sequencing used immunoSEQ multiplex PCR; TCRdb keeps in-frame clones, though not all of them. The sample records some 340,000 clones, 85% being singletons. The sample taken for sequencing was peripheral blood. The receptor set was obtained from a woman aged 18-29 years with acute or convalescent COVID-19.

CDR3 DNA: TGTGCCAGCAGCTTCCCTCCGGGAGTTTATACGCAGTATTTT. Its protein is CASSFPPGVYTQYF. The chain combines TRBV7-7 with TRBJ2-3, with a weak D call TRBD2 (6 bases). The V end was cut by 3 bases, the J end by 7 bases, with 14 bases between. Germline assignment: CDR1 SSHAT and CDR2 FNYEAQ (reference sequence). The CDR3 is made up of 14 amino acids.

The V and J genes are TRBV9 and TRBJ1-3, with D perhaps matching TRBD1 (6 bases). Germline V gives CDR1 SGDLS, CDR2 YYNGEE. V was cut by 5 bases and J by 0 bases, with 15 bases left in between. The CDR3 length is 16 residues. The CDR3 DNA sequence: TGTGCCAGCAGTCCGGGACACTCGATCTCTGGAAACACCATATATTTT. It is translated as CASSPGHSISGNTIYF. Based on the CDR3 plus reference TRBV9 and TRBJ1-3, the full variable domain is DSGVTQTPKHLITATGQRVTLRCSPRSGDLSVYWYQQSLDQGLQFLIQYYNGEERAKGNILERFSAQQFPDLHSELNLSSLELGDSALYFCASSPGHSISGNTIYFGEGSWLTVV.

The V and J genes are TRBV18 and TRBJ2-7; 7 bases are shared with TRBD1. The length of the CDR3 is 16 residues. Trimming removed 3 bases from V and 7 bases from J; junction bases left unmatched: 15. Germline V lookup: CDR1 KGHSH, CDR2 LQKENI. As DNA, the CDR3 is TGTGCCAGCTCACCTCTCGGACAGGCCCTTGTGGGGGAGCAGTACTTC. This translates into CASSPLGQALVGEQYF.

The chain recombines TRBV7-3 with TRBJ2-5; D might be TRBD1 (7 bases). The germline CDR1 and CDR2 sequences are SGHTA and FQGTGA. There are 14 residues in the CDR3. The V end was cut by 7 bases, the J end by 5 bases, with 17 bases between. The CDR3 sequence is CASNQGGYRETQYF. CDR3 coding DNA: TGTGCCAGCAATCAGGGGGGATATCGGGAGACCCAGTACTTC.

The V gene is TRBV5-1, the J gene TRBJ1-2; TRBD1 might be the D (6 bases). Trimming stripped 6 bases from V and 9 bases from J, with 18 bases between. Germline CDR1 and CDR2: SGHRS and YFSETQ. The CDR3 contains 13 residues. CDR3 sequence (DNA): TGCGCCAGCATGGAACAGGGTGGGTCGAGCTACACCTTC. Protein: CASMEQGGSSYTF.

In this sample, this clone turned up a few times. The rearrangement joins TRBV3-1 (or the pseudogene TRBV3-2) to TRBJ2-3; D is perhaps TRBD1 (5 bases). Trimming shortened V by 7 bases and J by 4 bases, and 15 bases separated the two germline ends. The CDR3 has 14 residues. Germline V gives CDR1 LGHDT, CDR2 YNNKEL (reference sequence). CDR3 loop: CASTLRGVSDTQYF. DNA of the CDR3: TGTGCCAGCACTTTAAGGGGTGTTTCAGATACGCAGTATTTT.

This clone was seen once. The chain employs TRBV9 and TRBJ2-2; TRBD2 might be the D (6 bases). Trimming removed 0 bases at V and 6 bases at J, with 12 bases between. The CDR3 has 15 amino acids. CDR1 SGDLS and CDR2 YYNGEE come from the germline V gene. The CDR3: CASSVAGGSSGELFF. The CDR3 DNA is TGTGCCAGCAGCGTAGCCGGAGGGAGTTCCGGGGAGCTGTTTTTT.

CDR3 coding DNA: TGTGCCAGCAGCCACCGAAGGGGGCAGTTCTATGGCTACACCTTC. Amino acid sequence: CASSHRRGQFYGYTF. This chain joins TRBV9 and TRBJ1-2; TRBD1 agrees at 7 bases. Germline CDR1 is SGDLS and CDR2 is YYNGEE. This CDR3 is built from 15 residues. J was trimmed by 4 bases and V by 4 bases; bases with no gene match: 10.

The table lists this clone with a count of one. This chain uses TRBV15 with TRBJ1-5; D uncertain. Looked up from germline, CDR1 is LNHNV and CDR2 is YYDKDF (reference sequence). The V gene lost 3 bases and the J gene lost 1 base, with 10 bases spanning the gap. This CDR3 spans 15 amino acids. Here the CDR3 DNA reads TGTGCCACCAGCAGGCCCGACACAAGCAATCAGCCCCAGCATTTT. It specifies CATSRPDTSNQPQHF.

The chain employs TRBV5-1 and TRBJ2-1, with 7 bases that match TRBD2. J lost 10 bases, V lost 0 bases, and 7 bases had no gene match. Germline lookup yields CDR1 SGHRS and CDR2 YFSETQ. CDR3 length: 14 amino acids. CDR3: CASSLETGGGEQFF. Here the CDR3 DNA reads TGCGCCAGCAGCTTGGAAACGGGAGGTGGAGAGCAGTTCTTC.

This chain connects TRBV28 to TRBJ2-4; TRBD2 might be the D (6 bases). V was pared by 6 bases and J by 0 bases, with 24 bases between. CDR1 MDHEN and CDR2 SYDVKM come from the germline V gene. The CDR3 totals 19 residues. The chain's CDR3 is CASSLPDGEEFLAKNIQYF. The CDR3 nucleotides read TGTGCCAGCAGCCTACCCGACGGGGAGGAATTTCTAGCCAAAAACATTCAGTACTTC.

CDR3 DNA: TGTGCCAGCGGAGCGGCCACCGGGGAGCTGTTTTTT. Translating gives CASGAATGELFF. The chain uses TRBV7-3 and TRBJ2-2; D may be TRBD2 (5 bases). Germline V gene sequence: CDR1 SGHTA, CDR2 FQGTGA. The CDR3 loop spans 12 amino acids. V lost 8 bases and J 4 bases, leaving 8 bases between the germline ends.

The sample holds a few counts of this clone. The chain combines TRBV10-2 with TRBJ2-1; D gene ambiguous. The germline V and J ends were trimmed by 5 bases and 8 bases, with 16 bases remaining between them. The germline V gene encodes CDR1 WSHSY and CDR2 SAAADI. The CDR3 sequence is 14 residues long. The CDR3 sequence: CASSPRTDSYEQFF. The DNA of the CDR3 is TGCGCCAGCAGTCCGAGAACAGATTCTTATGAGCAGTTCTTC.

The gene calls are TRBV2 and TRBJ2-3, with 10 nucleotides matching TRBD2. The germline CDR1 and CDR2 sequences are SNHLY and FYNNEI. The length of the CDR3 is 15 residues. V gave up 3 bases and J gave up 3 bases; unmatched junction bases: 3. The CDR3 protein is CASSDLAGETDTQYF. The DNA for the CDR3 is TGTGCCAGCAGTGATCTAGCGGGAGAGACAGATACGCAGTATTTT.

The chain is built from TRBV18 and TRBJ2-3, with D unresolved. From germline, CDR1 is KGHSH and CDR2 LQKENI. The germline V and J ends were trimmed by 1 base and 3 bases, with 14 bases remaining between them. This CDR3 region has 16 residues. The CDR3, as DNA: TGTGCCAGCTCACCACTGGAGAGGCGGTCGACAGATACGCAGTATTTT. It specifies CASSPLERRSTDTQYF.

The chain carries TRBV27 and TRBJ2-7, with 10 bases that match TRBD1. Germline V CDR1 and CDR2: MNHEY, SMNVEV (reference sequence). The CDR3 is made up of 15 amino acids. With 5 bases clipped from V and 2 bases from J, the junction kept 6 bases outside the gene matches. The CDR3: CASSLGQGVTYEQYF. In DNA, the CDR3 is TGTGCCAGCAGTCTCGGACAGGGGGTTACCTACGAGCAGTACTTC.

The rearrangement joins TRBV9 to TRBJ2-7; 8 bases are a match to TRBD2. The trim removed 7 bases at V and 1 base at J, leaving 7 bases unmatched. There are 14 residues in the CDR3. Germline-derived CDR1 and CDR2 are SGDLS and YYNGEE. CDR3 nucleotides: TGTGCCAGCTCTCGCCAGCGGGAGTCCTACGAGCAGTACTTC. It specifies CASSRQRESYEQYF.

Note on this clone: Possible read error: a much larger clone is one base away. The chain uses TRBV7-3 and TRBJ1-2; 7 nucleotides match TRBD1. The junction had 1 base not matched to a gene; V was cut back by 5 bases and J by 1 base. CDR1 is SGHTA and CDR2 is FQGTGA in the germline V gene. This CDR3 comprises 13 residues. The CDR3: CASSRDSNYGYTF. Written as DNA, the CDR3 is TGTGCCAGCAGCCGGGACAGTAACTATGGCTACACCTTC. The variable domain in full, completed from reference TRBV7-3 and TRBJ1-2, reads GAGVSQTPSNKVTEKGKYVELRCDPISGHTALYWYRQSLGQGPEFLIYFQGTGAADDSGLPNDRFFAVRPEGSVSTLKIQRTERGDSAVYLCASSRDSNYGYTFGSGTRLTVV.

The V gene is TRBV19, the J gene TRBJ1-3, with D perhaps matching TRBD1 (6 bases). Trimming pared 6 bases from V and 3 bases from J, leaving 15 bases between. The CDR3 runs to 15 residues. Per the germline V gene, CDR1 is LNHDA and CDR2 is SQIVND (reference sequence). CDR3 sequence: CASSGTGTGGNTIYF. CDR3 DNA sequence: TGTGCCAGTAGCGGTACAGGGACGGGTGGAAACACCATATATTTT.

The genes are TRBV2 and TRBJ1-2; D remains ambiguous. Between the trimmed V and J ends, which lost 8 bases and 7 bases, there was a span of 17 bases. CDR1 is SNHLY and CDR2 is FYNNEI in the germline V gene. CDR3 size: 13 residues. The CDR3 region is CASEGATFSGYTF. The CDR3 DNA reads as TGTGCCAGCGAGGGAGCAACCTTTAGTGGCTACACCTTC. The variable domain in full, with the rest retrieved from reference TRBV2 and TRBJ1-2, is EPEVTQTPSHQVTQMGQEVILRCVPISNHLYFYWYRQILGQKVEFLVSFYNNEISEKSEIFDDQFSVERPDGSNFTLKIRSTKLEDSAMYFCASEGATFSGYTFGSGTRLTVV.

The rearrangement uses TRBV28 and TRBJ2-1; 7 bases agree with TRBD2. The CDR3 has 15 amino acids. With 5 bases clipped from V and 8 bases from J, the junction kept 12 bases outside the gene matches. Germline-derived CDR1 and CDR2 are MDHEN and SYDVKM. DNA for the CDR3: TGTGCCAGCAGTCCGGGCCAAACGGGAGGCGATGAGCAGTTCTTC. Amino acids: CASSPGQTGGDEQFF.

This chain's CDR3 is CASSPLGRPLAGGYSYNEQFF. CDR3 nucleotide sequence: TGTGCCAGCAGTCCTCTTGGACGGCCCTTAGCGGGAGGATACTCCTACAATGAGCAGTTCTTC. This sequence joins TRBV6-6 and TRBJ2-1; 10 nucleotides match TRBD2. Germline V gene lookup returns CDR1 MNHNY and CDR2 SVGAGI (reference sequence). The CDR3 runs 21 residues. Germline trimming cut 5 bases from V and 0 bases from J; bases unmatched to any gene: 19.

V gene TRBV15 combines with J gene TRBJ2-3; possibly TRBD2 for D (5 bases). V was clipped by 5 bases and J by 2 bases, with 20 bases between them. The CDR3 sequence is 17 residues long. Germline values: CDR1 LNHNV, CDR2 YYDKDF (reference sequence). The CDR3 nucleotides read TGTGCCACCAGCCTCCCCCGCGGGCTTACTTACACAGATACGCAGTATTTT. Translating gives CATSLPRGLTYTDTQYF.

The V call is TRBV9, the J call TRBJ2-1; 8 bases match TRBD2. V gave up 3 bases and J gave up 1 base; unmatched junction bases: 3. This CDR3 has 15 residues. Looked up from germline, CDR1 is SGDLS and CDR2 is YYNGEE. CDR3 amino acids: CASSELAESYNEQFF. CDR3 DNA: TGTGCCAGCAGCGAACTAGCGGAATCCTACAATGAGCAGTTCTTC.

This rearrangement joins TRBV29-1 to TRBJ2-7; 7 bases fit TRBD1. Germline V gene sequence: CDR1 SQVTM, CDR2 ANQGSEA. This CDR3 comprises 11 residues. V lost 6 bases and J lost 4; bases outside the gene matches: 3. The CDR3 reads CSVSQGYEQYF. The CDR3 nucleotides are TGCAGCGTATCACAGGGGTACGAGCAGTACTTC.

The CDR3 here is CASIEGAPATDTQYF. CDR3 nucleotides: TGTGCCAGCATCGAGGGGGCCCCGGCAACAGATACGCAGTATTTT. The chain employs TRBV6-5 and TRBJ2-3, with 7 bases identical to TRBD1. V shed 7 bases and J 3 bases; nucleotides not matched to a gene: 10. Germline V gene data show CDR1 as MNHEY and CDR2 as SVGAGI. The CDR3 sequence is 15 residues long.

This clone was seen only once. The chain has TRBV7-3 and TRBJ1-1; weak D call: TRBD1 (6 bases). Germline loops: CDR1 SGHTA, CDR2 FQGTGA. This CDR3 is built from 16 residues. Trimming cost V 5 bases and J 6 bases, with 22 bases left between them. CDR3 coding DNA: TGTGCCAGCAGCCCCAACGGAGGGGGGGCCGGAGCTGAAGCTTTCTTT. Its translation is CASSPNGGGAGAEAFF.

This chain links TRBV19 with TRBJ2-7; 9 nucleotides align to TRBD1. The CDR3 length is 13 residues. With 5 bases clipped from V and 8 bases from J, the junction kept 7 bases outside the gene matches. Germline V gives CDR1 LNHDA, CDR2 SQIVND (reference sequence). CDR3 DNA sequence: TGTGCCAGTAGTGGACAGGGGCCAAGCCAGCAGTACTTC. It is translated as CASSGQGPSQQYF.

This sequence joins TRBV15 and TRBJ1-5, with D unclear. The CDR3 consists of 15 residues. Deletions cut 0 bases from V and 4 bases from J, with 10 bases between. Germline loops: CDR1 LNHNV, CDR2 YYDKDF (reference sequence). In DNA, the CDR3 is TGTGCCACCAGCAGAGATGGCAGAAGTAATCAGCCCCAGCATTTT. This encodes CATSRDGRSNQPQHF.